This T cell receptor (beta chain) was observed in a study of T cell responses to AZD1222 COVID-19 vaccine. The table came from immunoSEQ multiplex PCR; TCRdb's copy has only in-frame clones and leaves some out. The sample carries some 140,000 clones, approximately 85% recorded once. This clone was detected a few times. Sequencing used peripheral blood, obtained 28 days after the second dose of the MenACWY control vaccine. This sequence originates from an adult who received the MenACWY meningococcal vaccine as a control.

The CDR3 here is CASSELRGWTGATNEKLFF. CDR3 coding DNA: TGTGCCAGCAGTGAACTTCGAGGATGGACTGGAGCAACTAATGAAAAACTGTTTTTT. The rearrangement joins TRBV6-1 to TRBJ1-4; the D is unclear. Germline V lookup: CDR1 MNHNS, CDR2 SASEGT. V lost 2 bases to trimming and J lost 0 bases, with 19 bases between them. This CDR3 has 19 amino acids.